These 24 T cell receptor beta chains originate from one sample sequenced in a study of T cell responses to AZD1222 COVID-19 vaccine. Using immunoSEQ multiplex PCR, the repertoire was profiled, and TCRdb retains in-frame clones only, with some absent. The repertoire consists of 200,000 or so clones, with 85% to 95% occurring once and the leading ten covering 8% to 13%. Sequencing used peripheral blood, obtained on day 0 of AZD1222 vaccination. Every receptor here comes from an adult in good health.

The CDR3 nucleotides read TGTGCCAGCAGTTTTGAGGGACAGGGGTTTGATCACACTGAAGCTTTCTTT. Translated, it gives CASSFEGQGFDHTEAFF. The V gene is TRBV28, the J gene TRBJ1-1, with 10 bases that match TRBD1. The trim removed 3 bases at V and 3 bases at J, leaving 10 bases unmatched. This CDR3 contains 17 residues. Germline V CDR1 and CDR2: MDHEN, SYDVKM.

The genes are TRBV14 and TRBJ2-7; possibly TRBD1 for D (5 bases). The CDR3 is 15 residues long. Per the germline V gene, CDR1 is SGHDN and CDR2 is FVKESK. Trimming stripped 5 bases from V and 4 bases from J, with 18 bases between. This chain's CDR3 is CASSWRQYSMYEQYF. The CDR3 nucleotides read TGTGCCAGCAGCTGGAGACAGTACTCAATGTACGAGCAGTACTTC.

The rearrangement uses TRBV7-2 and TRBJ1-1, with D perhaps matching TRBD1 (5 bases). Trimming stripped 5 bases from V and 4 bases from J, with 20 bases between. The germline V gene has CDR1 SGHTA and CDR2 FQGNSA. The CDR3 extends over 16 amino acids. CDR3 loop: CASSPGHLTPFTEAFF. CDR3 nucleotide sequence: TGTGCCAGCAGCCCCGGACACCTCACGCCTTTCACTGAAGCTTTCTTT.

The rearrangement links TRBV18 to TRBJ1-6; no firm D call. The germline V gene encodes CDR1 KGHSH and CDR2 LQKENI. This CDR3 spans 13 amino acids. The V end was cut by 5 bases, the J end by 8 bases, with 10 bases between. CDR3 DNA sequence: TGTGCCAGCTCATTAGCGACGGATTCACCCCTCCACTTT. Its protein is CASSLATDSPLHF.

In its sample, this clone was seen once. The V and J genes are TRBV7-2 and TRBJ2-1, with unresolved D. V lost 5 bases, J lost 5 bases, and 16 bases lay in between. The CDR3 extends over 15 amino acids. Germline V gene data show CDR1 as SGHTA and CDR2 as FQGNSA. CDR3 DNA sequence: TGTGCCAGCAGCCCGCAGGTGTTTAGGGACAATGAGCAGTTCTTC. Its translation is CASSPQVFRDNEQFF.

V gene TRBV10-3 combines with J gene TRBJ2-1; D may be TRBD1 (5 bases). Germline V gene lookup returns CDR1 ENHRY and CDR2 SYGVKD. This CDR3 comprises 15 residues. Trimming shortened V by 6 bases and J by 0 bases, and 12 bases separated the two germline ends. In DNA form, the CDR3 reads TGTGCCATCAGCGAAGACAGCTACTCCTACAATGAGCAGTTCTTC. Translation gives CAISEDSYSYNEQFF.

The rearrangement uses TRBV27 and TRBJ2-7; D possibly corresponds to TRBD2 (5 bases). V was trimmed by 6 bases and J by 2 bases, leaving 14 bases between them. Germline CDR1 and CDR2: MNHEY and SMNVEV (reference sequence). This CDR3 has 14 residues. The CDR3, as DNA: TGTGCCAGCAGGACCGTTTGGGGAGCCTACGAGCAGTACGTC. Amino acid sequence: CASRTVWGAYEQYV.

The chain couples TRBV29-1 to TRBJ2-6; D not resolved. Per germline, CDR1 SQVTM and CDR2 ANQGSEA. CDR3 length: 14 residues. V was clipped by 2 bases and J by 2 bases, with 7 bases between them. The CDR3 DNA is TGCAGCGTTGAATTTCCACCTGGGGCCAACGTCCTGACTTTC. It specifies CSVEFPPGANVLTF.

CDR3 region: CASSPTGGTLQAFF. In nucleotides, the CDR3 is TGTGCCAGCAGCCCGACAGGGGGTACACTACAAGCTTTCTTT. This chain links TRBV28 with TRBJ1-1, with 9 bases fitting TRBD1. V lost 6 bases and J lost 9; bases outside the gene matches: 11. This CDR3 comprises 14 residues. Germline V gives CDR1 MDHEN, CDR2 SYDVKM.

This clone was seen only a few times. This chain joins TRBV3-1 (or the pseudogene TRBV3-2) and TRBJ1-5; no reliable D call. The CDR3 has 16 residues. The V and J ends lost 0 bases and 4 bases respectively, with 13 bases between them. In germline, CDR1 is LGHDT, CDR2 YNNKEL (reference sequence). The CDR3 reads CASSQDSSVANQPQHF. The CDR3 DNA follows: TGTGCCAGCAGCCAAGATAGTAGCGTTGCGAATCAGCCCCAGCATTTT.

CDR3 region: CASSSWDRGSPDTQYF. For the CDR3, the DNA is TGTGCCAGCAGCTCCTGGGACAGGGGGTCCCCAGATACGCAGTATTTT. The chain combines TRBV7-9 with TRBJ2-3; 11 bases are shared with TRBD1. The V gene's germline CDR1 is SEHNR and CDR2 FQNEAQ (reference sequence). The CDR3 covers 16 residues. V gave up 4 bases and J gave up 4 bases; unmatched junction bases: 7.

The chain employs TRBV5-1 and TRBJ2-1; TRBD2 is a possible D gene (5 bases). This CDR3 contains 17 residues. Germline assignment: CDR1 SGHRS and CDR2 YFSETQ. V was pared by 0 bases and J by 2 bases, with 15 bases between. CDR3 amino acids: CASSLGVASGAYNEQFF. CDR3 bases: TGCGCCAGCAGCTTGGGAGTTGCGAGCGGAGCCTACAATGAGCAGTTCTTC.

A word on this clone: Other DNA sequences from this sample encode an identical CDR3 as well. This chain uses TRBV6-5 with TRBJ1-1; D unresolved. Germline V gene data show CDR1 as MNHEY and CDR2 as SVGAGI. Trimming shortened V by 6 bases and J by 1 base, and 9 bases separated the two germline ends. The CDR3 extends over 13 amino acids. This CDR3 is CASSPTENTEAFF. The CDR3 DNA reads as TGTGCCAGCAGCCCCACCGAGAACACTGAAGCTTTCTTT.

The CDR3 is CASSPRLAADYEQYV. The CDR3, as DNA: TGTGCCAGCAGCCCCCGGCTGGCAGCCGACTACGAGCAGTACGTC. The chain uses TRBV21-1 and TRBJ2-7. TRBV21-1 is annotated as a pseudogene. The CDR3 sequence is 15 residues long.

V is TRBV30 and J is TRBJ1-2; maybe TRBD1 (5 bases). This CDR3 region has 13 residues. Looked up from germline, CDR1 is GTSNPN and CDR2 is SVGIG (reference sequence). Trimming stripped 5 bases from V and 8 bases from J, with 18 bases between. This chain's CDR3 is CAWAVQGIYGYTF. The DNA of the CDR3 is TGTGCCTGGGCCGTCCAGGGAATCTACGGCTACACCTTC.

The J gene is TRBJ2-1, the V gene TRBV7-9; the match to TRBD2 covers 11 bases. Germline V gene data show CDR1 as SEHNR and CDR2 as FQNEAQ (reference sequence). This CDR3 is 16 amino acids long. J gave up 8 bases and V 3 bases, and 9 bases lay outside the gene matches. Here the CDR3 reads CASSFLAGGPVDEQFF. The CDR3 bases are TGTGCCAGCAGCTTTTTAGCGGGAGGGCCAGTCGATGAGCAGTTCTTC. The whole variable domain, filled in from reference TRBV7-9 and TRBJ2-1, reads DTGVSQNPRHKITKRGQNVTFRCDPISEHNRLYWYRQTLGQGPEFLTYFQNEAQLEKSRLLSDRFSAERPKGSFSTLEIQRTEQGDSAMYLCASSFLAGGPVDEQFFGPGTRLTVL.

The rearrangement uses TRBV7-8 and TRBJ1-4, with 10 nucleotides matching TRBD1. The trim removed 4 bases at V and 1 base at J, leaving 18 bases unmatched. This CDR3 comprises 21 residues. CDR1 is SGHVS and CDR2 is FQNEAQ in the germline V gene. The CDR3 DNA follows: TGTGCCAGCAGCTCGACATGGAGGAAGACAGGGGGCGCGGGAACTAATGAAAAACTGTTTTTT. This translates into CASSSTWRKTGGAGTNEKLFF.

This clone was counted once. The chain is built from TRBV7-6 and TRBJ1-5; D not certain. The CDR3 length is 16 residues. In germline, CDR1 is SGHVS, CDR2 FNYEAQ. Trimming removed 1 base from V and 2 bases from J, with 12 bases in between. The CDR3 bases are TGTGCCAGCAGCTTAGACGGGAACCTTGGCAATCAGCCCCAGCATTTT. Protein product: CASSLDGNLGNQPQHF.

The sample holds a few counts of this clone. The chain joins TRBV4-2 to TRBJ1-2; 7 bases map to TRBD1. Germline CDR1 and CDR2: LGHNA and YNFKEQ. Losses at the gene ends were 0 bases for V and 8 bases for J; bases not matched to a gene: 9. CDR3 length equals 15 residues. The CDR3 sequence: CASSQEKGALRGYTF. The CDR3 region has the DNA TGTGCCAGCAGCCAAGAGAAGGGGGCCCTCAGGGGCTACACCTTC.

The chain recombines TRBV6-5 with TRBJ2-1; TRBD2 matches at 13 bases. Germline trimming cut 4 bases from V and 2 bases from J; bases unmatched to any gene: 2. The germline gives CDR1 MNHEY, CDR2 SVGAGI. This CDR3 contains 16 residues. In DNA, the CDR3 is TGTGCCAGCAGTTTAACTAGCGGGGGGGCCTACAATGAGCAGTTCTTC. Amino acids: CASSLTSGGAYNEQFF.

The chain combines TRBV4-1 with TRBJ1-1; 9 bases map to TRBD1. Trimming at V came to 6 bases and at J to 8 bases, leaving 4 bases not matched to a gene. Germline CDR1 reads MGHRA; CDR2 reads YSYEKL. The CDR3 runs to 12 residues. The CDR3 reads CASRPGTGEAFF. CDR3 nucleotides: TGCGCCAGCAGGCCAGGGACAGGGGAAGCTTTCTTT.

The genes are TRBV6-4 and TRBJ1-1, with D possibly TRBD1 on 5 matching bases. Per the germline V gene, CDR1 is MRHNA and CDR2 is SNTAGT. The CDR3 is made up of 13 amino acids. The germline V and J ends were trimmed by 3 bases and 3 bases, with 8 bases remaining between them. The CDR3 protein is CASSEWGDTEAFF. CDR3 coding DNA: TGTGCCAGCAGTGAATGGGGGGACACTGAAGCTTTCTTT.

The V call is TRBV7-6, the J call TRBJ1-2; 10 positions match TRBD1. V gave up 1 base and J gave up 2 bases; unmatched junction bases: 1. The CDR3 contains 15 residues. Germline V CDR1 and CDR2: SGHVS, FNYEAQ. The CDR3 nucleotides read TGTGCCAGCAGCTTAGAGGGACAGGGGAACTATGGCTACACCTTC. Its translation: CASSLEGQGNYGYTF.

This clone showed up just a few times. The CDR3 protein is CASSSRLAGGQDTQYF. CDR3 DNA sequence: TGTGCCAGTAGTTCAAGACTAGCGGGGGGACAAGATACGCAGTATTTT. The genes are TRBV19 and TRBJ2-3; 13 bases line up with TRBD2. The CDR3 has 16 amino acids. With V trimmed by 5 bases and J by 5 bases, 7 bases remained unmatched. CDR1 is LNHDA and CDR2 is SQIVND in the germline V gene (reference sequence).